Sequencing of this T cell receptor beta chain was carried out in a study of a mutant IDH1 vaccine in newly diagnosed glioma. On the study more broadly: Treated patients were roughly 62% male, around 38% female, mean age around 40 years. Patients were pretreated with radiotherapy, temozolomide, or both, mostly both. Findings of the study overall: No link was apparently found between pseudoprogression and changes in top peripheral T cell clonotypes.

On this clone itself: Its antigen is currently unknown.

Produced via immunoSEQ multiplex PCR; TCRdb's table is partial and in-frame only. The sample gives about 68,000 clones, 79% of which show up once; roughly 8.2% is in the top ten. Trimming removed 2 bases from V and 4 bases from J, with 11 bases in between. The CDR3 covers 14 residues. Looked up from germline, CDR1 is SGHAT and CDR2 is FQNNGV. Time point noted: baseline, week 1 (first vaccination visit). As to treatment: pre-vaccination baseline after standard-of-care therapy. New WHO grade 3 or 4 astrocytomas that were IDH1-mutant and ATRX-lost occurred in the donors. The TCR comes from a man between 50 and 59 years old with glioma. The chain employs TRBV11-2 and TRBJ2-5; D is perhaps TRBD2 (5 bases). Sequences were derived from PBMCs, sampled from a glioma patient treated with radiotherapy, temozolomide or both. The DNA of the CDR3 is TGTGCCAGCAGCTTAATCTCCCGGGGAGAGACCCAGTACTTC. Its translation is CASSLISRGETQYF.